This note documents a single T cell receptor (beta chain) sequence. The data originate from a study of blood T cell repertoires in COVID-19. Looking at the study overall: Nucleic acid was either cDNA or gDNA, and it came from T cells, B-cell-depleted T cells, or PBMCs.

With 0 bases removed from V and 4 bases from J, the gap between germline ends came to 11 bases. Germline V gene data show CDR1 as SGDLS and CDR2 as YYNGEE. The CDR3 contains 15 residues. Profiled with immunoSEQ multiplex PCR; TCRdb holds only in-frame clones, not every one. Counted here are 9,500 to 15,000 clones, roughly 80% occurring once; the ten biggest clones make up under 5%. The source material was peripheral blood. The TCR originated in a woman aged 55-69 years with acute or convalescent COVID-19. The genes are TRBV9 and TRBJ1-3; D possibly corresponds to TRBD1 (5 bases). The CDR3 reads CASSVAVTEGNTIYF. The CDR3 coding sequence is TGTGCCAGCAGCGTAGCGGTGACAGAAGGAAACACCATATATTTT. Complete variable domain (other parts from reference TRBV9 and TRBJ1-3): DSGVTQTPKHLITATGQRVTLRCSPRSGDLSVYWYQQSLDQGLQFLIQYYNGEERAKGNILERFSAQQFPDLHSELNLSSLELGDSALYFCASSVAVTEGNTIYFGEGSWLTVV.